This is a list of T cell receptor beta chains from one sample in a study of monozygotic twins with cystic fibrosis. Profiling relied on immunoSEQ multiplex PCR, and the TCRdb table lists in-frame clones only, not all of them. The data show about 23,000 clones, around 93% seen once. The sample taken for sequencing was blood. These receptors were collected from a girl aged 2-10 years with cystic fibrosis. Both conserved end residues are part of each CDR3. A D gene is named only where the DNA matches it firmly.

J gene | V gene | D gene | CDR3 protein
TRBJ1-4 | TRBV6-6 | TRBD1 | CASSLGQGNEKLFF
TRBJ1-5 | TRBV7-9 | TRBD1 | CASSPSTGDGRQPQHF
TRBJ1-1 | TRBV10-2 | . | CASSEGASEAFF
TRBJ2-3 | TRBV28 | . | CASSFTDTQYF
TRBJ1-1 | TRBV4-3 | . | CASSQDARGTEAFF
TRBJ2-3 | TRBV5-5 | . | CASSLGVTLSTDTQYF
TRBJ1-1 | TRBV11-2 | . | CASSLGLEVIAFF
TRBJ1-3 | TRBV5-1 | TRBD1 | CASSLDRLSGNTIYF
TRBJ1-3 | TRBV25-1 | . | CASSEARSGNTIYF
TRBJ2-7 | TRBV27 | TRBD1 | CASSLRQGLSYEQYF
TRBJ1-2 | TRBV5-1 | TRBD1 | CASSLWGQGADGYTF
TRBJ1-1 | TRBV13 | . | CASSLGASMGYRNTEAFF
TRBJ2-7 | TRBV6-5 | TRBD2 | CASSFQSQTSGGEQYF
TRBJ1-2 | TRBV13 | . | CASSQKGVSNYGYTF
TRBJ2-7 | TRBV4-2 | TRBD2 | CASSQVGGVRGEQYF
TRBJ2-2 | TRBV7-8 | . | CASSLGYGELFF
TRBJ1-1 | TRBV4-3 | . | CASSQDLYTEAFF
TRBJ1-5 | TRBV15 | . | CATRDGFRRGGNQPQHF
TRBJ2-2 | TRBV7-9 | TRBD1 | CASSRDRGKELFF
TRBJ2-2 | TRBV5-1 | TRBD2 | CASSLRLAGASTGELFF
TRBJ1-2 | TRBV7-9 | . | CASSLSGVLHYGYTF
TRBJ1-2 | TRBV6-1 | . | CASTDSIRGRYGYTF
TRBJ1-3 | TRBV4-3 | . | CASSQAPARHGNTIYF
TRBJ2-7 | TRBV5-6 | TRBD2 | CASSPREGYEQYF
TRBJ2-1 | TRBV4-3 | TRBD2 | CASSQVVVAGGFKDEQFF
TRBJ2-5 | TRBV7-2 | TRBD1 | CASRLTGVETQYF
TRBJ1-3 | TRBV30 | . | CAWSVEGNTIYF